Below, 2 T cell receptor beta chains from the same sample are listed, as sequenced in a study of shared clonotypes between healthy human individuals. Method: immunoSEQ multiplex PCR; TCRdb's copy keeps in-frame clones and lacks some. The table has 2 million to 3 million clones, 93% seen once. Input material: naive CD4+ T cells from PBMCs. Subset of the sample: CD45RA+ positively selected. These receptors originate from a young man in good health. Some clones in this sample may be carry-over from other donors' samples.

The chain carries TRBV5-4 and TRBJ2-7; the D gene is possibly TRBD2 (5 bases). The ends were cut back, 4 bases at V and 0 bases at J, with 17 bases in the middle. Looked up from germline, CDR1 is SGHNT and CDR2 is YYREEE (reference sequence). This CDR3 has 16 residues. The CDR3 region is CASSPGGGRSSYEQYF. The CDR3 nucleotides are TGTGCCAGCAGCCCCGGAGGTGGCCGCAGCTCCTACGAGCAGTACTTC.

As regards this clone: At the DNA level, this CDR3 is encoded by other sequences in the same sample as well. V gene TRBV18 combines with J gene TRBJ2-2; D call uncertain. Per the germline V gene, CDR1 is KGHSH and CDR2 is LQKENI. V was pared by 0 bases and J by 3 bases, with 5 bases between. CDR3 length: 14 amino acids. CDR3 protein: CASSPPRDTGELFF. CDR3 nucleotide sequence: TGTGCCAGCTCACCACCTCGCGACACCGGGGAGCTGTTTTTT.